These T cell receptor beta chains were read from a single sample in a study of blood T cells in healthy people across ages. Each CDR3 protein is one row after TCRdb ran MiXCR on the 5' RACE reads. This table holds 920,000 or so distinct CDR3 sequences, 40% to 55% found once. Material for sequencing was blood. The receptor set was obtained from a woman in her sixties or seventies in good health. The CDR3 runs from the conserved cysteine through the conserved F or W. Each record gives: J gene, clone size, V gene, D gene, CDR3 DNA, CDR3 protein. The D gene is left open where the match is weak. Clone size is not always given. Where it is, it says once, few, many or a class for expanded clones.

j_call: TRBJ2-1
clone_size: -
v_call: TRBV2
d_call: TRBD2
cdr3_nt: TGTGCCAGCAGTGAAGGTTTCGGGACTAGCGGGGGCAATGAGCAGTTCTTC
cdr3_aa: CASSEGFGTSGGNEQFF

j_call: TRBJ2-7
clone_size: few
v_call: TRBV2
d_call: TRBD2
cdr3_nt: TGTGCCAGCAGTGAGATAGCGGGAGAGGCCTACGAGCAGTACTTC
cdr3_aa: CASSEIAGEAYEQYF

j_call: TRBJ2-1
clone_size: -
v_call: TRBV12-3/TRBV12-4
d_call: -
cdr3_nt: TGTGCCAGCAGTTTAGCAGGTAGGATCGAATCCCCACAGTTCTTC
cdr3_aa: CASSLAGRIESPQFF

j_call: TRBJ2-5
clone_size: -
v_call: TRBV29-1
d_call: TRBD1
cdr3_nt: TGCAGCGTCTCGGTAGGGACAGTGAAGACCCAGTACTTC
cdr3_aa: CSVSVGTVKTQYF

j_call: TRBJ2-5
clone_size: -
v_call: TRBV7-9
d_call: TRBD1
cdr3_nt: TGTGCCAGCAGCCCGTCCAGGACAGGGCGACAAGAGACCCAGTACTTC
cdr3_aa: CASSPSRTGRQETQYF

j_call: TRBJ2-1
clone_size: -
v_call: TRBV11-3
d_call: -
cdr3_nt: TGTGCCAGCAGCTTAGAAGACAGAACCGAGCAGTTCTTC
cdr3_aa: CASSLEDRTEQFF

j_call: TRBJ2-1
clone_size: -
v_call: TRBV7-8
d_call: -
cdr3_nt: TGTGCCAGCAGCTTAGATGCGTGGGCGGATGGTGAGCAGTTCTTC
cdr3_aa: CASSLDAWADGEQFF

j_call: TRBJ2-1
clone_size: few
v_call: TRBV7-8
d_call: TRBD2
cdr3_nt: TGTGCCAGCAGCTTAGAGGGGACTAGAAGTGAGCAGTTCTTC
cdr3_aa: CASSLEGTRSEQFF

j_call: TRBJ2-3
clone_size: many
v_call: TRBV6-6
d_call: -
cdr3_nt: TGTGCCAGCAGTGGGACATCACCTACAGATACGCAGTATTTT
cdr3_aa: CASSGTSPTDTQYF

j_call: TRBJ2-3
clone_size: -
v_call: TRBV7-6
d_call: -
cdr3_nt: TGTGCCAGCAGCTTCCTAGGGCCCAGTGGACTCCGCGATCTTGATACGCAGTATTTT
cdr3_aa: CASSFLGPSGLRDLDTQYF

j_call: TRBJ2-4
clone_size: few
v_call: TRBV12-3/TRBV12-4
d_call: TRBD2
cdr3_nt: TGTGCCAGCAGTTCTCTAGCGGGAGATGTCGGGACCAAAAACATTCAGTACTTC
cdr3_aa: CASSSLAGDVGTKNIQYF

j_call: TRBJ1-2
clone_size: few
v_call: TRBV7-9
d_call: TRBD1
cdr3_nt: TGTGCCAGCAGCTTAGATGGACAGGGGAGTGGCTACACCTTC
cdr3_aa: CASSLDGQGSGYTF

j_call: TRBJ1-5
clone_size: once
v_call: TRBV27
d_call: -
cdr3_nt: TGTGCCAGCAGTTTATCTGCCCCACAAAGTCAGCCCCAGCATTTT
cdr3_aa: CASSLSAPQSQPQHF

j_call: TRBJ2-3
clone_size: -
v_call: TRBV2
d_call: TRBD2
cdr3_nt: TGTGCCAGCACTGGGACTAGCGGGGCGACTAGCACAGATACGCAGTATTTT
cdr3_aa: CASTGTSGATSTDTQYF

j_call: TRBJ2-3
clone_size: once
v_call: TRBV29-1
d_call: -
cdr3_nt: TGCAGCGTTGAGGAGTCGCCGGGACGGCATAGCACAGATACGCAGTATTTT
cdr3_aa: CSVEESPGRHSTDTQYF

j_call: TRBJ2-1
clone_size: -
v_call: TRBV9
d_call: TRBD2
cdr3_nt: TGTGCCAGCAGCGTAGCTCCTAGCGGGAGCGGGAATGAGCAGTTCTTC
cdr3_aa: CASSVAPSGSGNEQFF

j_call: TRBJ2-1
clone_size: many
v_call: TRBV5-1
d_call: TRBD2
cdr3_nt: TGCGCCAGCAGCCCGGCGGGAGGCCATGAGCAGTTCTTC
cdr3_aa: CASSPAGGHEQFF

j_call: TRBJ2-2
clone_size: -
v_call: TRBV12-3/TRBV12-4
d_call: -
cdr3_nt: TGTGCCAGCCTTAAAGGCACCGGGGAGCTGTTTTTT
cdr3_aa: CASLKGTGELFF

j_call: TRBJ1-2
clone_size: -
v_call: TRBV4-1
d_call: -
cdr3_nt: TGCGCCAGCAGCCAAGAAAGTCTAGCTGGCTACACCTTC
cdr3_aa: CASSQESLAGYTF

j_call: TRBJ2-5
clone_size: -
v_call: TRBV9
d_call: -
cdr3_nt: TGTGCCAGCAGCCAGGCAGGGTTCAACAATGAGCAGTACTTC
cdr3_aa: CASSQAGFNNEQYF

j_call: TRBJ2-5
clone_size: -
v_call: TRBV7-9
d_call: TRBD2
cdr3_nt: TGTGCCAGCAGCTCCCTGGGACTATCCGAGACCCAGTACTTC
cdr3_aa: CASSSLGLSETQYF

j_call: TRBJ2-5
clone_size: once
v_call: TRBV20-1
d_call: -
cdr3_nt: TGCAGTGCTAGGGGGCAGGACAAAGAGACCCAGTACTTC
cdr3_aa: CSARGQDKETQYF

j_call: TRBJ2-1
clone_size: few
v_call: TRBV20-1
d_call: -
cdr3_nt: TGCAGTGCTAGAGATGAGCAGTCACCCTACAATGAGCAGTTCTTC
cdr3_aa: CSARDEQSPYNEQFF

j_call: TRBJ2-1
clone_size: -
v_call: TRBV7-6
d_call: -
cdr3_nt: TGTGCCAGCAGCTTAGATCAGAGGGGCGCTCTGTTCTTC
cdr3_aa: CASSLDQRGALFF

j_call: TRBJ2-7
clone_size: few
v_call: TRBV20-1
d_call: TRBD1
cdr3_nt: TGCAGTGCTAGGTCTCCGGGACAGCTAACCTACGAGCAGTACTTC
cdr3_aa: CSARSPGQLTYEQYF

j_call: TRBJ2-3
clone_size: -
v_call: TRBV6-6
d_call: -
cdr3_nt: TGTGCCAGCAGTCACACTAGGGATACGCAGTATTTT
cdr3_aa: CASSHTRDTQYF

j_call: TRBJ2-3
clone_size: few
v_call: TRBV4-1
d_call: -
cdr3_nt: TGCGCCAGCAGCCACTGGGGGAGCGCAGGCACAGATACGCAGTATTTT
cdr3_aa: CASSHWGSAGTDTQYF

j_call: TRBJ2-7
clone_size: -
v_call: TRBV28
d_call: TRBD1
cdr3_nt: TGTGCCAGCATAAAGGCAGGGGGCTGCGAGCAGTACTTC
cdr3_aa: CASIKAGGCEQYF

j_call: TRBJ2-1
clone_size: -
v_call: TRBV18
d_call: -
cdr3_nt: TGTGCCAGCTCACCAATGCGCGCCAATGAGCAGTTCTTC
cdr3_aa: CASSPMRANEQFF

j_call: TRBJ2-1
clone_size: -
v_call: TRBV27
d_call: TRBD1
cdr3_nt: TGTGCCAGCAGTTTATTCGCCGGGACAGGGGTTCGAAATGAGCAGTTCTTC
cdr3_aa: CASSLFAGTGVRNEQFF

j_call: TRBJ2-7
clone_size: -
v_call: TRBV20-1
d_call: TRBD2
cdr3_nt: TGCAGTGCTAGCGACAGGGAGAATCCTAGCGGGAGGGCGGTCTACGAGCAGTACTTC
cdr3_aa: CSASDRENPSGRAVYEQYF

j_call: TRBJ2-5
clone_size: -
v_call: TRBV7-9
d_call: -
cdr3_nt: TGTGCCAGCAGCTTAGGACTAAACAGGGTTCAAGAGACCCAGTACTTC
cdr3_aa: CASSLGLNRVQETQYF

j_call: TRBJ2-4
clone_size: once
v_call: TRBV2
d_call: TRBD2
cdr3_nt: TGTGCCAACGCCCGCACTAGCGGGAGGGACATTCAGTACTTC
cdr3_aa: CANARTSGRDIQYF

j_call: TRBJ2-1
clone_size: -
v_call: TRBV20-1
d_call: -
cdr3_nt: TGCAGTGCTGTTATACTAGAAGGCTCCTACAATGAGCAGTTCTTC
cdr3_aa: CSAVILEGSYNEQFF

j_call: TRBJ2-7
clone_size: few
v_call: TRBV20-1
d_call: TRBD2
cdr3_nt: TGCAGTGCTAGTACCGGGACTAGCTCCTACGAGCAGTACTTC
cdr3_aa: CSASTGTSSYEQYF

j_call: TRBJ2-7
clone_size: -
v_call: TRBV3-1
d_call: TRBD2
cdr3_nt: TGTGCCAGCAGCCCCTCCGGCGGGAGTGACTACGAGCAGTACTTC
cdr3_aa: CASSPSGGSDYEQYF

j_call: TRBJ1-5
clone_size: few
v_call: TRBV6-4
d_call: TRBD1
cdr3_nt: TGTGCCAGCAGTGGGCCCCACTTCAAACAGGGGGCCCGGGAGCCCCAGCATTTT
cdr3_aa: CASSGPHFKQGAREPQHF

j_call: TRBJ2-4
clone_size: few
v_call: TRBV10-1
d_call: -
cdr3_nt: TGCGCCAGCAGTGGGATATCGGAGCAGTACTTC
cdr3_aa: CASSGISEQYF

j_call: TRBJ2-3
clone_size: -
v_call: TRBV11-2
d_call: -
cdr3_nt: TGTGCCAGCAGCCCCGAGGAGGATACGCAGTATTTT
cdr3_aa: CASSPEEDTQYF

j_call: TRBJ2-7
clone_size: -
v_call: TRBV20-1
d_call: -
cdr3_nt: TGCAGTGCTAGAGATGTCCAGGGCCCCTACGAGCAGTACTTC
cdr3_aa: CSARDVQGPYEQYF

j_call: TRBJ2-7
clone_size: few
v_call: TRBV10-3
d_call: TRBD1
cdr3_nt: TGTGCCATCAGGCCCCAGGGGGCTCAGAGCTCCTACGAGCAGTACTTC
cdr3_aa: CAIRPQGAQSSYEQYF

j_call: TRBJ2-7
clone_size: few
v_call: TRBV12-3/TRBV12-4
d_call: -
cdr3_nt: TGTGCCAGCAGTTTGTCTACCGAGCAGTACTTC
cdr3_aa: CASSLSTEQYF

j_call: TRBJ2-7
clone_size: once
v_call: TRBV20-1
d_call: TRBD2
cdr3_nt: TGCAGTGCTAAGCCGGCTAGCGGGAACTACGAGCAGTACTTC
cdr3_aa: CSAKPASGNYEQYF

j_call: TRBJ2-7
clone_size: -
v_call: TRBV29-1
d_call: -
cdr3_nt: TGCAGCGTTGATGGTCCTAGCTCCTACAATGAGCAGTACTTC
cdr3_aa: CSVDGPSSYNEQYF

j_call: TRBJ2-1
clone_size: -
v_call: TRBV20-1
d_call: TRBD2
cdr3_nt: TGCAGTGCTATCGCACTAGCGGACTCCTACAATGAGCAGTTCTTC
cdr3_aa: CSAIALADSYNEQFF

j_call: TRBJ1-1
clone_size: -
v_call: TRBV20-1
d_call: -
cdr3_nt: TGCAGTGCTAGGGTGAGGGCCACTGAAGCTTTCTTT
cdr3_aa: CSARVRATEAFF

j_call: TRBJ2-7
clone_size: -
v_call: TRBV27
d_call: TRBD2
cdr3_nt: TGTGCCAGCAGTTTCCGGCGGGCGGGAGCCTCCTACGAGCAGTACTTC
cdr3_aa: CASSFRRAGASYEQYF

j_call: TRBJ2-3
clone_size: -
v_call: TRBV10-1
d_call: TRBD2
cdr3_nt: TGCGCCAGCAGTGCTGGCCGACTAGCGGGAGACGAACATACGCAGTATTTT
cdr3_aa: CASSAGRLAGDEHTQYF

j_call: TRBJ2-1
clone_size: many
v_call: TRBV7-3
d_call: -
cdr3_nt: TGTGCCAGCAGCTTAAGGGGCTCCTACAATGAGCAGTTCTTC
cdr3_aa: CASSLRGSYNEQFF

j_call: TRBJ2-7
clone_size: once
v_call: TRBV27
d_call: -
cdr3_nt: TGTGCCAGCAGCCTTCTGGGGGACGAGGGCTACGAGCAGTACTTC
cdr3_aa: CASSLLGDEGYEQYF

j_call: TRBJ2-5
clone_size: -
v_call: TRBV27
d_call: TRBD2
cdr3_nt: TGTGCCAGCAGCGTCGGGACTAGCGGGAGGGCCTTTGAGCGGTACTTC
cdr3_aa: CASSVGTSGRAFERYF

j_call: TRBJ2-3
clone_size: -
v_call: TRBV6-2/TRBV6-3
d_call: TRBD2
cdr3_nt: TGTGCCAGCAGACGCTCTAGCGGGAGACGGGCAGATACGCAGTATTTT
cdr3_aa: CASRRSSGRRADTQYF

j_call: TRBJ2-1
clone_size: -
v_call: TRBV20-1
d_call: -
cdr3_nt: TGCAGTGCCCCATATGGGAGCGGATTGAACAATGAGCAGTTCTTC
cdr3_aa: CSAPYGSGLNNEQFF

j_call: TRBJ1-2
clone_size: -
v_call: TRBV20-1
d_call: TRBD1
cdr3_nt: TGCAGTGCTAGAGCACAGGGGGTCCGGGGCTACACCTTC
cdr3_aa: CSARAQGVRGYTF

j_call: TRBJ1-2
clone_size: -
v_call: TRBV10-2
d_call: -
cdr3_nt: TGCGCCAGCAGTGTTCCCTCGTATGGCTACACCTTC
cdr3_aa: CASSVPSYGYTF

j_call: TRBJ2-3
clone_size: -
v_call: TRBV12-3/TRBV12-4
d_call: -
cdr3_nt: TGTGCCAGCAGCCCCCGGGCCAGCACAGATACGCAGTATTTT
cdr3_aa: CASSPRASTDTQYF

j_call: TRBJ2-3
clone_size: -
v_call: TRBV18
d_call: TRBD2
cdr3_nt: TGTGCCAGCTCACCACCGGGGAGGGATAGCACAGATACGCAGTATTTT
cdr3_aa: CASSPPGRDSTDTQYF